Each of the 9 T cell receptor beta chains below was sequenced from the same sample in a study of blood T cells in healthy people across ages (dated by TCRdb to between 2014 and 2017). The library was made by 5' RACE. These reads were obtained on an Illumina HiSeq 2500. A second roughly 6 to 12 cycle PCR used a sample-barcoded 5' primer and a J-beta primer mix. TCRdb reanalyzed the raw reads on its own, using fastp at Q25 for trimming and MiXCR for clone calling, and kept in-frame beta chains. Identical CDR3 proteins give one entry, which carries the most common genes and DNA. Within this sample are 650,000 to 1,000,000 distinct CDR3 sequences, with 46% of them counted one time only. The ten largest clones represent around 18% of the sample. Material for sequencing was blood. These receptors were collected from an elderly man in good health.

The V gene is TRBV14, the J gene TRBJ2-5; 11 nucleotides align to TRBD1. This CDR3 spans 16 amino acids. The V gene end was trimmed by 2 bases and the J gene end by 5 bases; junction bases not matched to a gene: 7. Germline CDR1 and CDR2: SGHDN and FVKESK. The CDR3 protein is CASSQLRTGGWETQYF. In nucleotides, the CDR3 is TGTGCCAGCAGCCAACTCAGGACAGGGGGCTGGGAGACCCAGTACTTC.

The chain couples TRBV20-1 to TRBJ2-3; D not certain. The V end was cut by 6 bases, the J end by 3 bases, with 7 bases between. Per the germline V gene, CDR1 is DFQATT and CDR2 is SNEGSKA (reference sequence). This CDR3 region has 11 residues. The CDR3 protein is CSAEDTDTQYF. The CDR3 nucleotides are TGCAGTGCAGAGGATACAGATACGCAGTATTTT.

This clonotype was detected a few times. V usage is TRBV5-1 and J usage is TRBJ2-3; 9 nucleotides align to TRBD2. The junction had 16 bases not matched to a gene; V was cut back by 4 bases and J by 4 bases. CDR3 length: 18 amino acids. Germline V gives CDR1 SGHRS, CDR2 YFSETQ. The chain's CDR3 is CASSKVVPGLAGSDTQYF. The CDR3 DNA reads TGCGCCAGCAGCAAAGTCGTCCCGGGACTAGCTGGTTCAGATACGCAGTATTTT.

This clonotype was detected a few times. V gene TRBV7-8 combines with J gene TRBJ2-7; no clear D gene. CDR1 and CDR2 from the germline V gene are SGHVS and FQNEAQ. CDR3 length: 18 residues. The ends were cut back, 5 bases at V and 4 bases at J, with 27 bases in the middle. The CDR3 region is CASSPSDGMPLDRYEQYF. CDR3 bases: TGTGCCAGCAGCCCGTCGGACGGAATGCCCTTGGATAGGTACGAGCAGTACTTC.

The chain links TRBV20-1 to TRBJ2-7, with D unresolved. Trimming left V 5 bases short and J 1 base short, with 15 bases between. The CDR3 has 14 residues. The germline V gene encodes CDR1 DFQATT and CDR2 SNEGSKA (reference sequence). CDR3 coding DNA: TGCAGTGCTCATATTACCGGGTTATCCTACGAGCAGTACTTC. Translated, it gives CSAHITGLSYEQYF.

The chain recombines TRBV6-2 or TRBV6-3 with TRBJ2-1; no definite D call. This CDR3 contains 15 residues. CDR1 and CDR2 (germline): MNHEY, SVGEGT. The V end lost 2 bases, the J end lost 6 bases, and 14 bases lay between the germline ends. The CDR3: CASSYVRSVVNEQFF. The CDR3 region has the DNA TGTGCCAGCAGTTACGTGCGGTCTGTAGTCAATGAGCAGTTCTTC.

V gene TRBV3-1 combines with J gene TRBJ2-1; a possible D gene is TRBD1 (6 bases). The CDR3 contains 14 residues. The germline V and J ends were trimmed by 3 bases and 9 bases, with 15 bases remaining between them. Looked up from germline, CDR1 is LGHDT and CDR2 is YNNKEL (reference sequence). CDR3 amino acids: CASSQAFWGPEQFF. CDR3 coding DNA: TGTGCCAGCAGCCAGGCCTTTTGGGGGCCTGAGCAGTTCTTC.

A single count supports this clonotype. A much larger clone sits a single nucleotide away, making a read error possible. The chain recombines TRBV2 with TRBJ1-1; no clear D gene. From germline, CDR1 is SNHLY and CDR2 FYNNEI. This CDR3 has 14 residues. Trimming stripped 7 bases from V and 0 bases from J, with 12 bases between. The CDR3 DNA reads TGTGCCAGCACCGACGGGAACATGAACACTGAAGCTTTCTTT. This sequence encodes CASTDGNMNTEAFF.

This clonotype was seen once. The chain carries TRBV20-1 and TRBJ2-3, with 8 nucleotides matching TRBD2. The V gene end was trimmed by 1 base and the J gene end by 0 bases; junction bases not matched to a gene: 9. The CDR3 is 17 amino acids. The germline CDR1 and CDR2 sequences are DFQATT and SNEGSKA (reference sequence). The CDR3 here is CSARASGGRSSTDTQYF. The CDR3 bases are TGCAGTGCTAGAGCGAGCGGGGGTCGAAGTAGCACAGATACGCAGTATTTT.